A single sample gave rise to the 19 T cell receptor beta chains below, sequenced in a study of blood T cell repertoires in COVID-19. The repertoire was sequenced with immunoSEQ multiplex PCR; TCRdb's copy has only in-frame clones and lacks some. Among 200,000 to 250,000 clones, 84% were seen once, and the ten largest hold 5.5% to 7.5%. Sequencing was carried out using PBMCs or T cells enriched from blood (not recorded which). All receptors come from a middle-aged woman who had recovered from COVID-19.

This clone was counted only a few times. The CDR3 here is CASSTRLARHYNEQFF. CDR3 in DNA: TGTGCCAGCAGTACCCGACTAGCGAGACACTACAATGAGCAGTTCTTC. The chain has TRBV11-2 and TRBJ2-1; 8 bases are shared with TRBD2. The CDR3 length is 16 residues. Germline V lookup: CDR1 SGHAT, CDR2 FQNNGV. V shed 6 bases and J 3 bases; nucleotides not matched to a gene: 10.

The V gene is TRBV11-2, the J gene TRBJ2-7; 8 nucleotides line up with TRBD2. The CDR3 is 14 amino acids. From germline, CDR1 is SGHAT and CDR2 FQNNGV. Trimming cost V 1 base and J 6 bases; bases outside gene matches: 5. The CDR3 bases are TGTGCCAGCAGCTTAGCGGGAGGGCCGCTCGAGCAGTACGTC. Amino acid sequence: CASSLAGGPLEQYV.

The chain links TRBV29-1 to TRBJ2-2; 10 positions agree with TRBD2. From germline, CDR1 is SQVTM and CDR2 ANQGSEA. The CDR3 is 15 amino acids. The trim removed 6 bases at V and 4 bases at J, leaving 8 bases unmatched. CDR3 protein: CSVDTSGKGTGELFF. For the CDR3, the DNA is TGCAGCGTGGATACTAGCGGGAAAGGCACCGGGGAGCTGTTTTTT.

The table lists this clone with a few counts. The CDR3 DNA is TGTGCCAGCAGCCCCTCTAACTATGGCTACACCTTC. Amino acid sequence: CASSPSNYGYTF. The chain uses TRBV9 and TRBJ1-2, with D uncertain. Trimming took off 4 bases at V and 0 bases at J, with 4 bases between the two ends. The CDR3 is 12 amino acids. Germline V gene data show CDR1 as SGDLS and CDR2 as YYNGEE.

The chain carries TRBV2 and TRBJ2-2, with 9 bases that match TRBD2. The CDR3 is 15 amino acids. Germline assignment: CDR1 SNHLY and CDR2 FYNNEI. V shed 6 bases, J shed 4 bases, and the junction held 6 bases outside the gene matches. Here the CDR3 reads CASRTGLAGTGELFF. The CDR3 region has the DNA TGTGCCAGCAGAACGGGACTAGCTGGCACCGGGGAGCTGTTTTTT.

The chain carries TRBV5-6 and TRBJ2-1; 9 nucleotides match TRBD2. Germline V CDR1 and CDR2: SGHDT, YYEEEE. The CDR3 sequence is 16 residues long. J gave up 0 bases and V 6 bases, and 7 bases lay outside the gene matches. CDR3: CASTETSGDSYNEQFF. The DNA of the CDR3 is TGTGCCAGCACCGAGACTAGCGGAGACTCCTACAATGAGCAGTTCTTC.

This chain joins TRBV3-1 (or the pseudogene TRBV3-2) and TRBJ1-5; perhaps TRBD1 as D (5 bases). V was trimmed by 2 bases and J by 7 bases, leaving 15 bases between them. The CDR3 totals 15 residues. Germline V gene sequence: CDR1 LGHDT, CDR2 YNNKEL (reference sequence). The CDR3 DNA is TGTGCCAGCAGCCAAAACGGACACCCGAAACAGCCCCAGCATTTT. It translates to CASSQNGHPKQPQHF.

This clone was seen a handful of times. This chain connects TRBV5-5 to TRBJ1-2, with D unresolved. This CDR3 has 13 amino acids. Trimming pared 3 bases from V and 4 bases from J, leaving 10 bases between. Germline CDR1 reads SGHKS; CDR2 reads YYEKEE (reference sequence). CDR3 protein: CASSSGAPYGYTF. In DNA, the CDR3 is TGTGCCAGCAGCTCCGGAGCCCCCTATGGCTACACCTTC.

This clone was picked up one time. This rearrangement joins TRBV6-2 or TRBV6-3 to TRBJ2-7, with D hard to call. The germline V gene has CDR1 MNHEY and CDR2 SVGEGT. This CDR3 is 13 amino acids long. Between the trimmed V and J ends, which lost 4 bases and 1 base, there was a span of 8 bases. CDR3: CASSSAVSYEQYV. The DNA for the CDR3 is TGTGCCAGCAGTTCTGCGGTATCCTACGAGCAGTACGTC.

The chain combines TRBV11-2 with TRBJ2-1, with 11 bases fitting TRBD2. CDR1 is SGHAT, CDR2 FQNNGV, per germline. The CDR3 length is 15 residues. J gave up 4 bases and V 3 bases, and 2 bases lay outside the gene matches. CDR3 sequence reads: CASSLGTSGYNEQFF. In DNA, the CDR3 is TGTGCCAGCAGCTTGGGGACTAGCGGATACAATGAGCAGTTCTTC.

This chain links TRBV7-8 with TRBJ2-5, with D maybe TRBD1 (6 bases). CDR3 size: 14 residues. Between the trimmed V and J ends, which lost 4 bases and 3 bases, there was a span of 12 bases. Germline V gene data show CDR1 as SGHVS and CDR2 as FQNEAQ. CDR3: CASSYLTGKETQYF. The CDR3 DNA reads TGTGCCAGCAGCTACCTTACAGGGAAAGAGACCCAGTACTTC.

This chain uses TRBV7-9 with TRBJ1-4; D is perhaps TRBD1 (6 bases). The CDR3 runs to 15 residues. Germline lookup yields CDR1 SEHNR and CDR2 FQNEAQ (reference sequence). Trimming pared 1 base from V and 5 bases from J, leaving 11 bases between. The CDR3 DNA follows: TGTGCCAGCAGCTTAGGGACAGTTGAGAATGAAAAACTGTTTTTT. Residues: CASSLGTVENEKLFF.

This chain uses TRBV7-9 with TRBJ2-1, with 9 positions matching TRBD1. Per germline, CDR1 SEHNR and CDR2 FQNEAQ (reference sequence). The CDR3 spans 15 residues. V shed 1 base and J 5 bases; nucleotides not matched to a gene: 3. The CDR3 spells CASSLGDRAHNEQFF. The CDR3 DNA reads as TGTGCCAGCAGCTTAGGGGACAGGGCACACAATGAGCAGTTCTTC.

The gene calls are TRBV6-5 and TRBJ1-1, with 12 positions matching TRBD1. From germline, CDR1 is MNHEY and CDR2 SVGAGI. V shed 9 bases and J 1 base; nucleotides not matched to a gene: 6. The CDR3 spans 15 residues. The CDR3 nucleotides are TGTGCCAGTACGTGGGACAGGGGGCAGAACACTGAAGCTTTCTTT. Its translation: CASTWDRGQNTEAFF.

V is TRBV7-8 and J is TRBJ2-1; D possibly corresponds to TRBD2 (6 bases). The CDR3 has 15 residues. Trimming removed 6 bases from V and 6 bases from J, with 18 bases in between. From germline, CDR1 is SGHVS and CDR2 FQNEAQ. The CDR3 loop reads CASSFKGLPSNEQFF. CDR3 nucleotides: TGTGCCAGCAGTTTCAAAGGACTACCTAGCAATGAGCAGTTCTTC.

V is TRBV4-1 and J is TRBJ2-1, with 11 bases lining up with TRBD2. The germline gives CDR1 MGHRA, CDR2 YSYEKL. The CDR3 contains 14 residues. J lost 11 bases, V lost 1 base, and 4 bases had no gene match. CDR3 bases: TGCGCCAGCAGCCAAGTACGGACTAGCGGGCAGCAGTTCTTC. Its protein is CASSQVRTSGQQFF.

V and J are TRBV7-6 and TRBJ1-1; D unclear. With 4 bases removed from V and 0 bases from J, the gap between germline ends came to 15 bases. The CDR3 covers 16 residues. Germline assignment: CDR1 SGHVS and CDR2 FNYEAQ. Here the CDR3 reads CASSSFGAFMNTEAFF. CDR3 bases: TGTGCCAGCAGCTCCTTCGGTGCCTTTATGAACACTGAAGCTTTCTTT. The variable domain in full, completed from reference TRBV7-6 and TRBJ1-1, reads GAGVSQSPRYKVTKRGQDVALRCDPISGHVSLYWYRQALGQGPEFLTYFNYEAQQDKSGLPNDRFSAERPEGSISTLTIQRTEQRDSAMYRCASSSFGAFMNTEAFFGQGTRLTVV.

This chain joins TRBV29-1 and TRBJ1-5, with D uncertain. The CDR3 runs to 9 residues. V was cut by 6 bases and J by 7 bases, with 4 bases left in between. Germline CDR1 and CDR2: SQVTM and ANQGSEA. In nucleotides, the CDR3 is TGCAGCGTGAGCCAGCCCCAGCATTTT. It specifies CSVSQPQHF.

The chain couples TRBV18 to TRBJ1-1, with 7 bases aligning to TRBD1. Trimming cost V 6 bases and J 6 bases; bases outside gene matches: 1. The CDR3 consists of 11 residues. The germline CDR1 and CDR2 sequences are KGHSH and LQKENI. For the CDR3, the DNA is TGTGCCAGCTCGACAGGGCCTGAAGCTTTCTTT. It specifies CASSTGPEAFF.